This entry describes one TCR beta chain. This record comes from a study of T cell changes during pregnancy in multiple sclerosis. The data were produced by immunoSEQ multiplex PCR, yet TCRdb's version contains in-frame clones alone and is incomplete. The sample shows about 44,000 clones, more than 80% of them seen only once. The sample was CD4+ T cells from peripheral blood mononuclear cells, taken before pregnancy. This clonotype was sampled from a female donor with multiple sclerosis, enrolled in a pregnancy study.

Here the CDR3 reads CSASEDTEAFF. The DNA of the CDR3 is TGCAGTGCTAGCGAGGACACTGAAGCTTTCTTT. The V gene is TRBV20-1, the J gene TRBJ1-1; D remains unclear. The germline V gene has CDR1 DFQATT and CDR2 SNEGSKA (reference sequence). Trimming cost V 3 bases and J 3 bases, with 5 bases left between them. The CDR3 runs 11 residues.